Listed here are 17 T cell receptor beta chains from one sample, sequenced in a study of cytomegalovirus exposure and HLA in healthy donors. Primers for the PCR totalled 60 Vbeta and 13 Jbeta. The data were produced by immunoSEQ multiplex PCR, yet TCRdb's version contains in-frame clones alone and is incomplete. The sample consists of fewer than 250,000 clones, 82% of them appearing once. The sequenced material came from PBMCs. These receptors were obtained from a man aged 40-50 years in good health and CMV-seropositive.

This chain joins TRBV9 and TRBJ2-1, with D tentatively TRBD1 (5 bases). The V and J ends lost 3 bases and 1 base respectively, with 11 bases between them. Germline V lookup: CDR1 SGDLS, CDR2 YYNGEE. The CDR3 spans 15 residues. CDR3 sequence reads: CASSAREGSYNEQFF. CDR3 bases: TGTGCCAGCAGCGCCAGGGAAGGATCCTACAATGAGCAGTTCTTC.

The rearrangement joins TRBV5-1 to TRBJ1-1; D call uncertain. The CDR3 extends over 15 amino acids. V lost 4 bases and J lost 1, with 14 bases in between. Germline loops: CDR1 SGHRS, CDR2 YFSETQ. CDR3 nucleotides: TGCGCCAGCAGCCGAGGAGACGAGAGGAACACTGAAGCTTTCTTT. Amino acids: CASSRGDERNTEAFF.

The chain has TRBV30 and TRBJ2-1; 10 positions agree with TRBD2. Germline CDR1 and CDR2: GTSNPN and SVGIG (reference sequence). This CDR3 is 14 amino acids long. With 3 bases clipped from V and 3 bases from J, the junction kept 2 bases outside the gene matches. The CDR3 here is CAWRGTSVYNEQFF. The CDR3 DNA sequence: TGTGCCTGGAGAGGGACTAGCGTCTACAATGAGCAGTTCTTC.

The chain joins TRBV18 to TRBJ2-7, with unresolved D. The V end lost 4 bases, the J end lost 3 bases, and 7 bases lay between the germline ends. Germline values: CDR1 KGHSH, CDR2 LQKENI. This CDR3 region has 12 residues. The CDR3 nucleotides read TGTGCCAGCTCACAACAAAACTACGAGCAGTACTTC. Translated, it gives CASSQQNYEQYF.

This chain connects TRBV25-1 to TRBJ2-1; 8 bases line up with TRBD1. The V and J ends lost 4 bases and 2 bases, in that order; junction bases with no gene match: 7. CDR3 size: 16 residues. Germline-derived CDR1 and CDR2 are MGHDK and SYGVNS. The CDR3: CASSGTTGDTYNEQFF. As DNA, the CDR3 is TGTGCCAGCAGTGGGACGACAGGGGACACCTACAATGAGCAGTTCTTC. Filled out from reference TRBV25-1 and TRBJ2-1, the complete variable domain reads EADIYQTPRYLVIGTGKKITLECSQTMGHDKMYWYQQDPGMELHLIHYSYGVNSTEKGDLSSESTVSRIRTEHFPLTLESARPSHTSQYLCASSGTTGDTYNEQFFGPGTRLTVL.

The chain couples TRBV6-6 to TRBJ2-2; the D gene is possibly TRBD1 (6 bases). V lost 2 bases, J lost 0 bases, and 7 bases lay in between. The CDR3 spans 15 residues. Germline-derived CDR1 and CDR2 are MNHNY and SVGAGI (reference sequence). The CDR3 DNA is TGTGCCAGCAGTTACCGGACAGCGAACACCGGGGAGCTGTTTTTT. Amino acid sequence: CASSYRTANTGELFF.

The CDR3 region has the DNA TGTGCCAGCCAGGGGAACACTGAAGCTTTCTTT. Its protein product is CASQGNTEAFF. V and J are TRBV7-9 and TRBJ1-1; D may be TRBD1 (5 bases). CDR1 and CDR2 (germline): SEHNR, FQNEAQ (reference sequence). The CDR3 spans 11 residues. Trimming removed 8 bases from V and 1 base from J, with 5 bases in between.

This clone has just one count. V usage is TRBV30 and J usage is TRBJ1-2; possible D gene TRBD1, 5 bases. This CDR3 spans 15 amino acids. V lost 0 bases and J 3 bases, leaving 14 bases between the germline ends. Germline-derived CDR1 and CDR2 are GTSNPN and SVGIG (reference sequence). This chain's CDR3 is CAWSVWTPADYGYTF. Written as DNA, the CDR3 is TGTGCCTGGAGTGTATGGACACCAGCCGACTATGGCTACACCTTC. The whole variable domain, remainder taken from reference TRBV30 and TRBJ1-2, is SQTIHQWPATLVQPVGSPLSLECTVEGTSNPNLYWYRQAAGRGLQLLFYSVGIGQISSEVPQNLSASRPQDRQFILSSKKLLLSDSGFYLCAWSVWTPADYGYTFGSGTRLTVV.

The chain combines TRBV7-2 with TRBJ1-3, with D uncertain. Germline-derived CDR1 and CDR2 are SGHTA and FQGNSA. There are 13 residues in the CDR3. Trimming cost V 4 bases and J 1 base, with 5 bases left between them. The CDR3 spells CASSSSSGNTIYF. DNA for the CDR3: TGTGCCAGCAGCTCCTCGTCTGGAAACACCATATATTTT. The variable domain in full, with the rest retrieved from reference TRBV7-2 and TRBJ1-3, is GAGVSQSPSNKVTEKGKDVELRCDPISGHTALYWYRQSLGQGLEFLIYFQGNSAPDKSGLPSDRFSAERTGGSVSTLTIQRTQQEDSAVYLCASSSSSGNTIYFGEGSWLTVV.

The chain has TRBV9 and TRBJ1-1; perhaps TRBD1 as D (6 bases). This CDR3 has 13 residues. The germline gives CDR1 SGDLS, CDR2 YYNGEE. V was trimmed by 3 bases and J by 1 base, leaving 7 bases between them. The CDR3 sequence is CASSGGQNTEAFF. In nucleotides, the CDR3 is TGTGCCAGCAGCGGGGGACAGAACACTGAAGCTTTCTTT.

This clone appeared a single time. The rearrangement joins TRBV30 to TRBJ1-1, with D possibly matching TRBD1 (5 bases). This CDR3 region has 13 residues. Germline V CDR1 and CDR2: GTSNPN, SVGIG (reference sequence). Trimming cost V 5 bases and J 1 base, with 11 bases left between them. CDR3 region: CAWGTAPNTEAFF. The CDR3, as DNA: TGTGCCTGGGGGACTGCCCCGAACACTGAAGCTTTCTTT.

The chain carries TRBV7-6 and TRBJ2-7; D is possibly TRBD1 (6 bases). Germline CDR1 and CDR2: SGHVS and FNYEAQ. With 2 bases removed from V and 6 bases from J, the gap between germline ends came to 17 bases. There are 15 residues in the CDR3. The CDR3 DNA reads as TGTGCCAGCAGCTTAAAGGGAGAAACAGGGCCCGAGCAGTACGTC. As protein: CASSLKGETGPEQYV.

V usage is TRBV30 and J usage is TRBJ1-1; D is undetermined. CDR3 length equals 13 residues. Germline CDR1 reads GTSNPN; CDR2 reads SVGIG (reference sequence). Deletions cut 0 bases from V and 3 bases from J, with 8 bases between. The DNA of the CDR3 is TGTGCCTGGAGTGTACAGATATACACTGAAGCTTTCTTT. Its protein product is CAWSVQIYTEAFF.

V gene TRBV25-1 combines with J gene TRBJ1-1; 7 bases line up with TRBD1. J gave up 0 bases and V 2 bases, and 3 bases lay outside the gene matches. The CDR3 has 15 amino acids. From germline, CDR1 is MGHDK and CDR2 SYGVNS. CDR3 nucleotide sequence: TGTGCCAGCAGTGAAAAGGGGGCCGTGAACACTGAAGCTTTCTTT. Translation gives CASSEKGAVNTEAFF.

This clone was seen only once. The CDR3 nucleotides read TGTGCCACCAAGGGGGGGTTTGGTTTTAATGAGCAGTTCTTC. Protein: CATKGGFGFNEQFF. The chain recombines TRBV19 with TRBJ2-1, with D possibly matching TRBD2 (7 bases). The germline V and J ends were trimmed by 10 bases and 7 bases, with 20 bases remaining between them. The CDR3 loop spans 14 amino acids. Germline-derived CDR1 and CDR2 are LNHDA and SQIVND (reference sequence).

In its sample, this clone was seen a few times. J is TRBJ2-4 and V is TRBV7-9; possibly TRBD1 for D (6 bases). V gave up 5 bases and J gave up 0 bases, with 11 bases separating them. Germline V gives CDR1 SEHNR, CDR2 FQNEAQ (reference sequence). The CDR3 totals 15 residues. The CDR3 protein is CASSLDSIAKNIQYF. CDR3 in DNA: TGTGCCAGCAGCCTGGACAGCATAGCCAAAAACATTCAGTACTTC.

The CDR3 spells CASSRVELETQYF. In DNA, the CDR3 is TGCGCCAGCAGCCGCGTAGAGCTAGAGACCCAGTACTTC. This chain connects TRBV5-1 to TRBJ2-5; D gene uncertain. Germline CDR1 SGHRS, CDR2 YFSETQ. Trimming cost V 4 bases and J 4 bases, with 11 bases left between them. This CDR3 is 13 amino acids long.